The next 8 T cell receptor beta chains were all read from a single sample in a study of blood T cell repertoires in COVID-19 (dated by TCRdb to about 2020). The receptor library was made with the immunoSEQ multiplex PCR assay. Held by TCRdb, this immuneACCESS table contains in-frame sequences only and omits some clones. Under half of the omission traces to an unresolved V gene where checked; the cause of the rest is unknown. In this sample the table shows 200,000 or so clones, just under 90% of which occur a single time. Jointly, the top ten make up 2.7% of the sample. The sequencing sample was made of peripheral blood. These TCRs come from a man aged 25 to 40 with COVID-19, enrolled during active disease.

In this sample, this clone turned up once. V is TRBV27 and J is TRBJ2-7; 10 bases map to TRBD1. Losses at the gene ends were 5 bases for V and 12 bases for J; bases not matched to a gene: 13. This CDR3 region has 14 residues. The germline gives CDR1 MNHEY, CDR2 SMNVEV (reference sequence). The CDR3 here is CASSTGTGVYVWYF. The CDR3 nucleotides are TGTGCCAGCAGTACCGGGACAGGGGTTTATGTCTGGTACTTC.

J is TRBJ1-5 and V is TRBV28; tentative D call: TRBD1 (6 bases). V dropped 5 bases and J dropped 4 bases, with 18 bases sitting between them. CDR1 and CDR2 (germline): MDHEN, SYDVKM. This CDR3 is built from 16 residues. Written as DNA, the CDR3 is TGTGCCAGCAGTCCCTCCAGGGGTTTGATGAATCAGCCCCAGCATTTT. This gives the protein CASSPSRGLMNQPQHF.

This chain links TRBV2 with TRBJ1-2, with TRBD1 matching over 8 bases. Germline V gene data show CDR1 as SNHLY and CDR2 as FYNNEI. CDR3 size: 14 residues. After removal of 5 bases from V and 4 bases from J, the junction contained 6 bases not matched to a gene. The DNA of the CDR3 is TGTGCCAGCAGTTCGGGACAGGTCTTCTATGGCTACACCTTC. Its protein is CASSSGQVFYGYTF.

CDR3 DNA sequence: TGTGCCAGCAGCTTGGCCGTCTTACAGGTTTATGGCTACACCTTC. It codes for CASSLAVLQVYGYTF. V is TRBV5-8 and J is TRBJ1-2, with D tentatively TRBD1 (5 bases). The CDR3 is made up of 15 amino acids. Germline assignment: CDR1 SGHTS and CDR2 YDEGEE. Trimming took 0 bases from V and 5 from J, leaving 14 bases between them.

V gene TRBV3-1 (or the pseudogene TRBV3-2) combines with J gene TRBJ1-5; TRBD1 matches at 7 bases. CDR1 is LGHDT, CDR2 YNNKEL, per germline (reference sequence). The CDR3 totals 19 residues. J was trimmed by 0 bases and V by 0 bases; bases with no gene match: 11. The DNA of the CDR3 is TGTGCCAGCAGCCAAGATCCACCCGGACAGGCACTTAGCAATCAGCCCCAGCATTTT. The encoded protein is CASSQDPPGQALSNQPQHF.

This sequence joins TRBV4-2 and TRBJ2-1, with D tentatively TRBD2 (6 bases). This CDR3 has 13 residues. Germline values: CDR1 LGHNA, CDR2 YNFKEQ. The ends were cut back, 3 bases at V and 6 bases at J, with 9 bases in the middle. CDR3 sequence: CASSQVGGNEQFF. The DNA of the CDR3 is TGTGCCAGCAGCCAGGTGGGGGGCAATGAGCAGTTCTTC.

The chain combines TRBV5-8 with TRBJ1-2, with TRBD1 identical over 7 bases. This CDR3 has 13 amino acids. Germline lookup yields CDR1 SGHTS and CDR2 YDEGEE. Unmatched junction bases numbered 6, after V lost 7 bases and J lost 3 bases. The DNA for the CDR3 is TGTGCCAGCCGACAGGGACTGGACTATGGCTACACCTTC. Translated, it gives CASRQGLDYGYTF.

A few counts support this clone. The genes are TRBV4-3 and TRBJ2-2; 8 bases line up with TRBD2. The V and J ends lost 5 bases and 1 base, in that order; junction bases with no gene match: 9. The CDR3 is 17 residues long. The germline V gene has CDR1 LGHNA and CDR2 YSLEER. CDR3 residues: CASSLDAGGRNTGELFF. The CDR3 DNA is TGCGCCAGCAGCTTGGACGCGGGGGGCCGGAACACCGGGGAGCTGTTTTTT.